What follows are 15 T cell receptor beta chains derived from one specimen sequenced in a study of T cell responses to AZD1222 COVID-19 vaccine. The protocol was immunoSEQ multiplex PCR, while the TCRdb copy is restricted to in-frame clones and leaves out a portion. Of 95,000 to 150,000 clones in the sample, about nine tenths are singletons; the top ten hold about 4.5%. Sequenced here: peripheral blood, sampled on day 0 of MenACWY control vaccination. The receptor source for this set is an adult in good health.

The genes are TRBV7-6 and TRBJ2-1; TRBD1 matches at 11 bases. CDR3 length equals 17 residues. CDR1 SGHVS and CDR2 FNYEAQ come from the germline V gene. Losses at the gene ends were 2 bases for V and 8 bases for J; bases not matched to a gene: 11. This chain's CDR3 is CASSLSGAEGQGDEQFF. CDR3 nucleotides: TGTGCCAGCAGCTTAAGTGGGGCGGAGGGACAGGGGGATGAGCAGTTCTTC.

V is TRBV2 and J is TRBJ1-1; D gene unclear. The V end was cut by 5 bases, the J end by 4 bases, with 14 bases between. Per the germline V gene, CDR1 is SNHLY and CDR2 is FYNNEI. The CDR3 contains 14 residues. For the CDR3, the DNA is TGTGCCAGCAGTCTAGACTGGGGTAGCACTGAAGCTTTCTTT. Residues: CASSLDWGSTEAFF.

The gene calls are TRBV30 and TRBJ1-5, with D uncertain. This CDR3 comprises 13 residues. From germline, CDR1 is GTSNPN and CDR2 SVGIG (reference sequence). Trimming shortened V by 1 base and J by 7 bases, and 11 bases separated the two germline ends. The CDR3 region has the DNA TGTGCCTGGAGTGCTGGGATAGGGCAGCCCCAGCATTTT. This codes for CAWSAGIGQPQHF.

The chain couples TRBV28 to TRBJ2-3; D is uncertain. This CDR3 has 16 amino acids. V was trimmed by 3 bases and J by 1 base, leaving 14 bases between them. CDR1 is MDHEN, CDR2 SYDVKM, per germline. CDR3 sequence (DNA): TGTGCCAGCAGTTTTCTTTCCCAGGCAGGCACAGATACGCAGTATTTT. It specifies CASSFLSQAGTDTQYF.

The gene calls are TRBV9 and TRBJ1-3; 7 bases are a match to TRBD1. V trimming: 2 bases; J trimming: 3 bases; junction bases outside the gene matches: 5. Per germline, CDR1 SGDLS and CDR2 YYNGEE. This CDR3 contains 15 residues. DNA for the CDR3: TGTGCCAGCAGCGTCGAGGGGGCGGATGGAAACACCATATATTTT. Protein product: CASSVEGADGNTIYF.

V and J are TRBV5-1 and TRBJ2-1, with 12 bases identical to TRBD2. The ends lost 2 bases at V and 5 bases at J; junction bases unmatched: 14. The length of the CDR3 is 19 residues. The germline gives CDR1 SGHRS, CDR2 YFSETQ. CDR3 coding DNA: TGCGCCAGCAGCTTTCTGACATCGACGGGACTAGCGGGTAACAATGAGCAGTTCTTC. Translating gives CASSFLTSTGLAGNNEQFF.

This clone appeared a single time. As DNA, the CDR3 is TGCGCCAGCAGCCAACTGAGCAGATTCAATCAGCCCCAGCATTTT. Translated: CASSQLSRFNQPQHF. This chain connects TRBV4-1 to TRBJ1-5, with unresolved D. CDR1 is MGHRA, CDR2 YSYEKL, per germline. The ends were cut back, 2 bases at V and 3 bases at J, with 11 bases in the middle. The CDR3 is 15 residues long.

The rearrangement uses TRBV5-6 and TRBJ1-6; D gene ambiguous. CDR1 is SGHDT, CDR2 YYEEEE, per germline. Trimming cost V 5 bases and J 7 bases, with 22 bases left between them. This CDR3 contains 17 residues. DNA for the CDR3: TGTGCCAGCAGGAGAGGGTGGGCCCCTTCGCAAAATTCACCCCTCCACTTT. Protein product: CASRRGWAPSQNSPLHF.

This chain joins TRBV25-1 and TRBJ2-1, with D possibly matching TRBD2 (6 bases). The ends were cut back, 1 base at V and 2 bases at J, with 12 bases in the middle. Germline lookup yields CDR1 MGHDK and CDR2 SYGVNS. The CDR3 covers 16 residues. This chain's CDR3 is CASSESGGVPYNEQFF. CDR3 nucleotide sequence: TGTGCCAGCAGTGAATCGGGCGGGGTTCCCTACAATGAGCAGTTCTTC.

A single count supports this clone. The CDR3 protein is CASSGGQNSYNEQFF. CDR3 DNA sequence: TGTGCCAGCAGCGGGGGACAGAATTCCTACAATGAGCAGTTCTTC. The chain combines TRBV9 with TRBJ2-1; 7 positions agree with TRBD1. This CDR3 has 15 amino acids. Per germline, CDR1 SGDLS and CDR2 YYNGEE. The V gene end was trimmed by 3 bases and the J gene end by 1 base; junction bases not matched to a gene: 4.

The V call is TRBV27, the J call TRBJ2-7; no definite D call. Deletions cut 6 bases from V and 2 bases from J, with 14 bases between. The V gene's germline CDR1 is MNHEY and CDR2 SMNVEV (reference sequence). The CDR3 loop spans 14 amino acids. CDR3 amino acids: CASSPVGGAYEQYV. CDR3 in DNA: TGTGCCAGCAGCCCGGTGGGCGGAGCCTACGAGCAGTACGTC.

The chain couples TRBV7-6 to TRBJ1-5; 9 bases map to TRBD1. CDR3 size: 13 residues. V shed 5 bases and J 4 bases; nucleotides not matched to a gene: 0. Germline V gene lookup returns CDR1 SGHVS and CDR2 FNYEAQ. CDR3 sequence: CASSGTGNQPQHF. The CDR3 coding sequence is TGTGCCAGCAGCGGGACAGGGAATCAGCCCCAGCATTTT. Based on the CDR3 plus reference TRBV7-6 and TRBJ1-5, the full variable domain is GAGVSQSPRYKVTKRGQDVALRCDPISGHVSLYWYRQALGQGPEFLTYFNYEAQQDKSGLPNDRFSAERPEGSISTLTIQRTEQRDSAMYRCASSGTGNQPQHFGDGTRLSIL.

The V gene is TRBV11-2, the J gene TRBJ1-4, with TRBD1 matching over 7 bases. V lost 4 bases to trimming and J lost 3 bases; unmatched junction nucleotides: 8. Germline-derived CDR1 and CDR2 are SGHAT and FQNNGV. The length of the CDR3 is 16 residues. As DNA, the CDR3 is TGTGCCAGCAGCTCAGCAAGGGGGCAGCCTAATGAAAAACTGTTTTTT. It translates to CASSSARGQPNEKLFF.

J is TRBJ2-5 and V is TRBV5-4; unclear D gene. The CDR3 runs 11 residues. Deletions cut 4 bases from V and 5 bases from J, with 6 bases between. Germline loops: CDR1 SGHNT, CDR2 YYREEE (reference sequence). CDR3 nucleotides: TGTGCCAGCAGCACCGGGGAGACCCAGTACTTC. Protein product: CASSTGETQYF.

The V call is TRBV28, the J call TRBJ1-2, with a possible D match to TRBD1 (6 bases). Trimming left V 7 bases short and J 0 bases short, with 12 bases between. Germline loops: CDR1 MDHEN, CDR2 SYDVKM. The CDR3 has 14 residues. This chain's CDR3 is CASTQRTANYGYTF. The CDR3 region has the DNA TGTGCCAGCACCCAACGGACAGCTAACTATGGCTACACCTTC.